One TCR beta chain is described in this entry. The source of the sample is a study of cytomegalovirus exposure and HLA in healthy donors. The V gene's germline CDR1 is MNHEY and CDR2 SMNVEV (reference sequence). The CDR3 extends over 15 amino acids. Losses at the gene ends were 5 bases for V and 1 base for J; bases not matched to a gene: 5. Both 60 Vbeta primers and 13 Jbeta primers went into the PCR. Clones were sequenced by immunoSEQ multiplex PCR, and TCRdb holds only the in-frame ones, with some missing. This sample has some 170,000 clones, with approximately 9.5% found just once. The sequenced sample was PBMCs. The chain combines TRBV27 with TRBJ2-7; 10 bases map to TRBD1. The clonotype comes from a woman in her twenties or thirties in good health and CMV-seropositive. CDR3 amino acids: CASSGLGQGSYEQYF. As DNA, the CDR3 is TGTGCCAGCAGTGGACTGGGACAGGGGTCCTACGAGCAGTACTTC.